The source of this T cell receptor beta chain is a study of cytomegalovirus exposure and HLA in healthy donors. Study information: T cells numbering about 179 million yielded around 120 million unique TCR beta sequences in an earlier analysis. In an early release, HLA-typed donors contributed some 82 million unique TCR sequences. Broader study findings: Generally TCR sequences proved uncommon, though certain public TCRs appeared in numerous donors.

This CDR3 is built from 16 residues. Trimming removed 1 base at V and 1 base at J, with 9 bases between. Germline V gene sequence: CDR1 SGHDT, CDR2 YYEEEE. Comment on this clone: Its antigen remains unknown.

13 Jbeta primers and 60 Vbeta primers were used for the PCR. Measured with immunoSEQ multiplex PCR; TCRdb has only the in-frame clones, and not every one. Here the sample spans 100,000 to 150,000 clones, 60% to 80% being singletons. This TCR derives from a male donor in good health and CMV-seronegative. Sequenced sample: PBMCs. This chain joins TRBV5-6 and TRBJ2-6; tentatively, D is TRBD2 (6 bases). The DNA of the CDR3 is TGTGCCAGCAGCTTGTGGAGGGGATCTGGGGCCAACGTCCTGACTTTC. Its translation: CASSLWRGSGANVLTF.